These 24 T cell receptor beta chains share one sample of origin, sequenced in a study of tumor and adjacent non-tumor tissue in lung cancer. TCRbeta libraries were built with three rounds of nested PCR, modified from ARM-PCR. TCRdb fed the multiplex PCR reads into MiXCR, producing one record per CDR3 protein. In the table there are 60,000 to 80,000 distinct CDR3 sequences, about two thirds of which are singletons. No cell sorting was done before RNA was extracted from the tissue. This non-tumor lung sample came from over 3 cm beyond the tumor edge. Sequencing was carried out using distant non-tumor lung tissue. The receptors stem from a woman aged 45-65 years with non-small cell lung cancer.

The chain has TRBV7-9 and TRBJ1-2; D might be TRBD1 (6 bases). Between the trimmed V and J ends, which lost 5 bases and 3 bases, there was a span of 13 bases. Looked up from germline, CDR1 is SEHNR and CDR2 is FQNEAQ (reference sequence). The CDR3 contains 14 residues. CDR3 region: CASSREQGDYGYTF. CDR3 in DNA: TGTGCCAGCAGCAGAGAACAGGGAGACTATGGCTACACCTTC.

This clonotype appeared once. CDR3 coding DNA: TGTGCCAGCACTGCTTCCGGGACAGGGGGACATAATGAGCAGTTCTTC. Protein product: CASTASGTGGHNEQFF. The chain employs TRBV6-1 and TRBJ2-1; 11 bases are shared with TRBD1. From germline, CDR1 is MNHNS and CDR2 SASEGT. J was trimmed by 7 bases and V by 7 bases; bases with no gene match: 12. There are 16 residues in the CDR3.

The rearrangement joins TRBV20-1 to TRBJ2-3; 11 nucleotides line up with TRBD2. The CDR3 sequence is 15 residues long. Losses at the gene ends were 6 bases for V and 15 bases for J; bases not matched to a gene: 20. From germline, CDR1 is DFQATT and CDR2 SNEGSKA (reference sequence). This chain's CDR3 is CSAKTSGMLEDTRYF. The CDR3 DNA reads TGCAGTGCAAAGACTAGCGGGATGTTGGAAGATACGCGATATTTT.

This clonotype was found a few times. V is TRBV30 and J is TRBJ2-5, with D perhaps given as TRBD1 or TRBD2 (6 bases each). Germline CDR1 GTSNPN, CDR2 SVGIG (reference sequence). The CDR3 is 15 amino acids. V dropped 1 base and J dropped 4 bases, with 16 bases sitting between them. DNA of the CDR3: TGTGCCTGGAGTGCTTGGGGGGCCCTTATAGAGACCCAGTACTTC. Translating it yields CAWSAWGALIETQYF. The full variable domain, with the rest looked up from reference TRBV30 and TRBJ2-5, is SQTIHQWPATLVQPVGSPLSLECTVEGTSNPNLYWYRQAAGRGLQLLFYSVGIGQISSEVPQNLSASRPQDRQFILSSKKLLLSDSGFYLCAWSAWGALIETQYFGPGTRLLVL.

This clonotype was found once. Germline and junction disagree at one end, which may indicate a read error. The gene calls are TRBV18 and TRBJ2-4; D is undetermined. The CDR3 runs 13 residues. The germline CDR1 and CDR2 sequences are KGHSH and LQKENI. The DNA of the CDR3 is TGTACCAGTTCACCTGATAATGAAAACATTCAGTACTTC. The encoded protein is CTSSPDNENIQYF.

This clonotype was recorded once. The genes are TRBV5-5 and TRBJ2-1, with D possibly matching TRBD2 (6 bases). There are 13 residues in the CDR3. The ends were cut back, 1 base at V and 16 bases at J, with 18 bases in the middle. The germline CDR1 and CDR2 sequences are SGHKS and YYEKEE (reference sequence). The CDR3 sequence is CASSLTGVGEKFF. The CDR3 nucleotides are TGTGCCAGCAGCTTGACGGGAGTGGGTGAGAAATTCTTC.

This clonotype is a singleton in its sample. Since a much larger clone is just one base distant, this may be a read error. The CDR3 ends on some other residue instead of the conserved phenylalanine or tryptophan, so this is likely a read error. This sequence joins TRBV11-1 and TRBJ2-1; D assignment may be TRBD1 or TRBD2 (5 bases each). Germline CDR1 reads SGHAT; CDR2 reads FQDESV (reference sequence). CDR3 size: 15 residues. V shed 5 bases and J shed 5 bases, with 16 bases lying between them. CDR3 residues: CASSQGASSNNEQFY. In DNA form, the CDR3 reads TGTGCCAGCAGCCAAGGGGCTAGCTCAAACAATGAGCAGTTCTAC.

The V and J genes are TRBV28 and TRBJ2-7; 8 bases line up with TRBD1. This CDR3 is 14 amino acids long. Germline loops: CDR1 MDHEN, CDR2 SYDVKM. Germline trimming cut 7 bases from V and 1 base from J; bases unmatched to any gene: 6. The CDR3 sequence is CASNLWTGSYEQYF. DNA for the CDR3: TGTGCCAGCAATTTGTGGACAGGGTCCTACGAGCAGTACTTC.

A remark on this clonotype: This sequence may be a read error, since a much larger clone differs from it by one base. The chain joins TRBV12-3 or TRBV12-4 to TRBJ2-1; D may be TRBD2 (6 bases). This CDR3 region has 14 residues. The CDR3 loop reads CVSSFGVGGNEQFF. CDR3 in DNA: TGTGTCAGCAGTTTTGGTGTCGGGGGCAATGAGCAGTTCTTC.

A note on this clonotype: The CDR3 ends on some other residue instead of the conserved phenylalanine or tryptophan, so this is likely a read error. This chain connects TRBV4-3 to TRBJ2-5; weak D call: TRBD1 (6 bases). The CDR3 consists of 14 residues. Germline CDR1 LGHNA, CDR2 YSLEER. The CDR3 DNA is TGCGCCAGCATCCAAGACCAGGGGTGGGAAACCCAGTACTTA. Encoded protein: CASIQDQGWETQYL.

V gene TRBV12-3 or TRBV12-4 combines with J gene TRBJ1-5; D gene uncertain. V shed 9 bases and J shed 10 bases, with 19 bases lying between them. This CDR3 has 13 amino acids. CDR3 sequence reads: CARSPDQAYPQHF. CDR3 nucleotides: TGTGCCAGGAGCCCGGACCAGGCGTATCCCCAGCATTTT.

The gene calls are TRBV11-2 and TRBJ2-1, with a possible D match to TRBD2 (5 bases). From germline, CDR1 is SGHAT and CDR2 FQNNGV. There are 14 residues in the CDR3. The ends were cut back, 3 bases at V and 12 bases at J, with 18 bases in the middle. The CDR3 DNA follows: TGTGCCAGCAGCTTCCTAGCCCAATATAATTTGCAGTTCTTC. It encodes CASSFLAQYNLQFF.

This clonotype was detected once. V is TRBV5-1 and J is TRBJ1-2; perhaps TRBD1 as D (5 bases). CDR1 is SGHRS and CDR2 is YFSETQ in the germline V gene. The CDR3 length is 13 residues. V dropped 4 bases and J dropped 2 bases, with 9 bases sitting between them. CDR3 bases: TGCGCCAGCAGCATCGGGGGGAACTATGGCTACACCTTC. Translated: CASSIGGNYGYTF.

For the CDR3, the DNA is TGTGCCAGCAGCTTCGGCAATTCCTACGAGCAGTACTTC. Amino acids: CASSFGNSYEQYF. The chain employs TRBV11-3 and TRBJ2-7; D unresolved. V dropped 3 bases and J dropped 1 base, with 7 bases sitting between them. CDR3 length equals 13 residues. Germline loops: CDR1 SGHNT, CDR2 YENEEA. The whole variable domain, remainder taken from reference TRBV11-3 and TRBJ2-7, is EAGVVQSPRYKIIEKKQPVAFWCNPISGHNTLYWYLQNLGQGPELLIRYENEEAVDDSQLPKDRFSAERLKGVDSTLKIQPAELGDSAVYLCASSFGNSYEQYFGPGTRLTVT.

This clonotype was observed a few times. This may come from a read error, since a much larger clone is one base off. Without the conserved terminal phenylalanine or tryptophan, this CDR3 likely stems from a read error. This sequence joins TRBV20-1 and TRBJ2-1; D remains unclear. The V and J ends lost 3 bases and 9 bases respectively, with 12 bases between them. There are 12 residues in the CDR3. The germline CDR1 and CDR2 sequences are DFQATT and SNEGSKA (reference sequence). The CDR3 spells CSASLDLGEQFL. Written as DNA, the CDR3 is TGCAGTGCTAGTCTCGACTTGGGTGAGCAGTTCTTA.

Note on this clonotype: One base away lies a much larger clone, so this may be a sequencing read error. This chain connects TRBV10-3 to TRBJ1-6; D uncertain. The length of the CDR3 is 16 residues. Trimming left V 3 bases short and J 5 bases short, with 14 bases between. The germline V gene encodes CDR1 ENHRY and CDR2 SYGVKD. The CDR3 reads CAISDARIGNNSPLHF. The CDR3, as DNA: TGTGCCATCAGTGACGCCCGGATAGGGAATAATTCACCCCTCCACTTT.

The V and J genes are TRBV11-2 and TRBJ2-7; 8 nucleotides agree with TRBD1. This CDR3 region has 15 residues. Germline assignment: CDR1 SGHAT and CDR2 FQNNGV. CDR3 bases: TGTGCGGGCAGCTTGGGGACAGGCCGGACCTACGAGCAGTACTTC. Translated, it gives CAGSLGTGRTYEQYF.

To note about this clonotype: An end of the junction does not agree with germline; a read error may underlie this. This chain uses TRBV20-1 with TRBJ2-1; D is undetermined. The CDR3 length is 15 residues. Germline CDR1 is DFQATT and CDR2 is SNEGSKA (reference sequence). The CDR3 sequence: CSARDWQVLVNEQFF. The CDR3, as DNA: TGCAGTGCTAGAGATTGGCAGGTTTTGGTCAATGAACAGTTCTTC.

This clonotype was seen ten or more times. The chain recombines TRBV6-2 or TRBV6-3 with TRBJ2-2; tentatively, D is TRBD2 (6 bases). CDR1 and CDR2 from the germline V gene are MNHEY and SVGEGT. The ends were cut back, 7 bases at V and 6 bases at J, with 15 bases in the middle. The CDR3 sequence is 14 residues long. CDR3: CASNLQWGAGELFF. CDR3 sequence (DNA): TGTGCCAGCAATTTACAGTGGGGGGCCGGGGAGCTGTTTTTT.

The chain has TRBV12-3 or TRBV12-4 and TRBJ1-5, with 9 bases matching TRBD1. V was clipped by 5 bases and J by 4 bases; unmatched bases: 3. The CDR3 runs to 14 residues. The CDR3 loop is CASSTGQGNQPQHF. CDR3 coding DNA: TGTGCCAGCAGTACAGGACAGGGGAATCAGCCCCAGCATTTT.

Turning to this clonotype: An end of the junction does not agree with germline; a read error may underlie this. Here the CDR3 reads CASSLDPGVNALTF. CDR3 nucleotide sequence: TGTGCCAGCAGCTTAGATCCCGGGGTCAACGCCCTGACTTTC. The chain combines TRBV11-2 with TRBJ2-6, with a possible D match to TRBD2 (5 bases). CDR3 length equals 14 residues. Germline V CDR1 and CDR2: SGHAT, FQNNGV.

This clonotype rates as medium-sized. J is TRBJ1-2 and V is TRBV10-3; D not certain. Trimming cost V 11 bases and J 2 bases, with 15 bases left between them. CDR1 is ENHRY, CDR2 SYGVKD, per germline. The CDR3 has 13 amino acids. For the CDR3, the DNA is TGTGCCGCCAATCAGGACCGAAACTATGGCTACACCTTC. Translating gives CAANQDRNYGYTF.

The chain recombines TRBV28 with TRBJ2-4; tentative D call: TRBD2 (6 bases). The CDR3 extends over 15 amino acids. Germline V gene lookup returns CDR1 MDHEN and CDR2 SYDVKM. The germline V and J ends were trimmed by 3 bases and 8 bases, with 17 bases remaining between them. The CDR3 bases are TGTGCCAGCAGTTTTGGGTTACTAGCTAAAGACATTCAGTACTTC. It specifies CASSFGLLAKDIQYF.

Regarding this clonotype: This may be a read error, as it is one base from a much larger clone. The rearrangement uses TRBV20-1 and TRBJ2-1, with 11 bases matching TRBD2. The V gene end was trimmed by 7 bases and the J gene end by 5 bases; junction bases not matched to a gene: 10. The CDR3 has 15 residues. Germline values: CDR1 DFQATT, CDR2 SNEGSKA (reference sequence). The CDR3 region has the DNA TGCAGTGTTCTCGGGGGACTAGCGGAAAACAATGAGCAGTTCTTC. The encoded protein is CSVLGGLAENNEQFF.